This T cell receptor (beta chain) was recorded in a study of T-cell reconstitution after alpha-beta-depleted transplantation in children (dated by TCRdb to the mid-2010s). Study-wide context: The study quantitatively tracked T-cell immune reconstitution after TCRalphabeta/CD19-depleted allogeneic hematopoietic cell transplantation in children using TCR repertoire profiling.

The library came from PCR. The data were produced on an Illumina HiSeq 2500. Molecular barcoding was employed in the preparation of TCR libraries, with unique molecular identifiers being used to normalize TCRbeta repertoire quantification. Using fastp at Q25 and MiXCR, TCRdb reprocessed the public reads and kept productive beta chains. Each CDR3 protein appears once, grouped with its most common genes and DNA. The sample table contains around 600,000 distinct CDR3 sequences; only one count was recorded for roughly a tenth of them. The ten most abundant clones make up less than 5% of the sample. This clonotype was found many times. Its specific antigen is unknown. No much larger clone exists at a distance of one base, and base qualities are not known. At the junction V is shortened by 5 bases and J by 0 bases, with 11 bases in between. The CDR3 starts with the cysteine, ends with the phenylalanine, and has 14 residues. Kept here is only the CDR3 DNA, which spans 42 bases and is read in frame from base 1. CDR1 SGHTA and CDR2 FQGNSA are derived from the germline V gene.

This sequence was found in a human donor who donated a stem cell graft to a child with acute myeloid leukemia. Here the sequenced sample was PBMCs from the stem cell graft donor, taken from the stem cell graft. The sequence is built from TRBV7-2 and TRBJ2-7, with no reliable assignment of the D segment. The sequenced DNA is TGTGCCAGCAGCCCCCAACCCGGCTCCTACGAGCAGTACTTC. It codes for CASSPQPGSYEQYF.